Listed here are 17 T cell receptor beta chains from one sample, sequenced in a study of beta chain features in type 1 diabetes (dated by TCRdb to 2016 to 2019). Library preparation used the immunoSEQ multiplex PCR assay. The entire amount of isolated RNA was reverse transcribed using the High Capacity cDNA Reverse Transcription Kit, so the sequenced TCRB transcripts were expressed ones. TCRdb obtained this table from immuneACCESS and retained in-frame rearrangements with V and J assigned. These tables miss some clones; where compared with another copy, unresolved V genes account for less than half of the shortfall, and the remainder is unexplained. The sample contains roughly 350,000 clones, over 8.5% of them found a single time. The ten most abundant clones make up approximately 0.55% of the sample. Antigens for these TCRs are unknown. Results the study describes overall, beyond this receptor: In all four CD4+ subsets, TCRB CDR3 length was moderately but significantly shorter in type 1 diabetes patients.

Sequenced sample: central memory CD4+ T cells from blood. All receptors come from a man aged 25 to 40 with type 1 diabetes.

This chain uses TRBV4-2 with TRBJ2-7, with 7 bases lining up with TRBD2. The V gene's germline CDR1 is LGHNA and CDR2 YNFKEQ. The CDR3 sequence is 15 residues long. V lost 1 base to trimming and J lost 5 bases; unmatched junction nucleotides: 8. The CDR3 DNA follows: TGTGCCAGCAGCCAAGGAAGGCGGGGGTTCGACGAGCAGTACTTC. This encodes CASSQGRRGFDEQYF.

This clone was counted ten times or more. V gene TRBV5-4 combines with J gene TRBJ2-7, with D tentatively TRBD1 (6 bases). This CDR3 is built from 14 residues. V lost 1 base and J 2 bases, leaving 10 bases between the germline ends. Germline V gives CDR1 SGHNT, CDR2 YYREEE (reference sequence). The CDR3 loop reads CASSLTGNTYEQYF. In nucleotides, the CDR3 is TGTGCCAGCAGCTTGACAGGGAATACCTACGAGCAGTACTTC.

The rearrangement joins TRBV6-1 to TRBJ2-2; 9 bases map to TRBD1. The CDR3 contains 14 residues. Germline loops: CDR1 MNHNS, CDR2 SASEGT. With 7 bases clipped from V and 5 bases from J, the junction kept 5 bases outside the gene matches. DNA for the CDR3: TGTGCCAGCATCCCCGGACAGGGGACCGGGGAGCTGTTTTTT. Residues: CASIPGQGTGELFF.

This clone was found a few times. CDR3 bases: TGTGCCAGCAGTTACTCAGAGGGTTCTACCTACGAGCAGTACTTC. Translated, it gives CASSYSEGSTYEQYF. V usage is TRBV6-5 and J usage is TRBJ2-7; D might be TRBD2 (5 bases). Germline CDR1 and CDR2: MNHEY and SVGAGI. The CDR3 is 15 residues long. Trimming cost V 0 bases and J 2 bases, with 11 bases left between them.

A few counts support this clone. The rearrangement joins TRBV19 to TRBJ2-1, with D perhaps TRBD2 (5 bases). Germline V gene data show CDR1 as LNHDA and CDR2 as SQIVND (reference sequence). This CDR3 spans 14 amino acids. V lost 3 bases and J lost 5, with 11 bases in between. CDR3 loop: CASSIWTSDNEQFF. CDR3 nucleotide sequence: TGTGCCAGTAGTATTTGGACTTCAGACAATGAGCAGTTCTTC.

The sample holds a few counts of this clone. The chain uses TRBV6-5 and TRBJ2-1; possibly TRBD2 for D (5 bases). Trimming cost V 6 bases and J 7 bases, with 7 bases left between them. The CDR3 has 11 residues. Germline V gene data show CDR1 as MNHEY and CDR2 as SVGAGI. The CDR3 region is CASRDLNEQFF. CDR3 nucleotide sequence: TGTGCCAGCAGGGACTTAAATGAGCAGTTCTTC.

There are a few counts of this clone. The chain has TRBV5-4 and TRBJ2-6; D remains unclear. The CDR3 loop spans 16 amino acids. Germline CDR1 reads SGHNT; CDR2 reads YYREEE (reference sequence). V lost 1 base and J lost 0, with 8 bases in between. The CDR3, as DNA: TGTGCCAGCAGCTTGTCGGCCCACTCTGGGGCCAACGTCCTGACTTTC. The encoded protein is CASSLSAHSGANVLTF.

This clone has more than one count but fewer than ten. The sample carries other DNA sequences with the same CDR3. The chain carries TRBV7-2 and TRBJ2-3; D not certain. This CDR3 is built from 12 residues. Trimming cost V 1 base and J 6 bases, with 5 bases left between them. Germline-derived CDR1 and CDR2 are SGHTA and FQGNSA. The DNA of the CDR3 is TGTGCCAGCAGCTTAGTTGGGGATACGCAGTATTTT. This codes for CASSLVGDTQYF.

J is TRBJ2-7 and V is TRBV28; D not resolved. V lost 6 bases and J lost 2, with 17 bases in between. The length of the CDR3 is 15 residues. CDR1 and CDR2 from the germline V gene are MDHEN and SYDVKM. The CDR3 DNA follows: TGTGCCAGCAGCTCCGCTGAGGCTTCAACCTACGAGCAGTACTTC. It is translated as CASSSAEASTYEQYF. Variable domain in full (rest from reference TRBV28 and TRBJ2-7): DVKVTQSSRYLVKRTGEKVFLECVQDMDHENMFWYRQDPGLGLRLIYFSYDVKMKEKGDIPEGYSVSREKKERFSLILESASTNQTSMYLCASSSAEASTYEQYFGPGTRLTVT.

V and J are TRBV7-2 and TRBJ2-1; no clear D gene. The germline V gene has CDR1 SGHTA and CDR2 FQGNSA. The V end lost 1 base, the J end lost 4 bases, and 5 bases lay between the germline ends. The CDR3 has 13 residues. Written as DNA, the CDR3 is TGTGCCAGCAGCTTAGGAACGTACAATGAGCAGTTCTTC. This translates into CASSLGTYNEQFF.

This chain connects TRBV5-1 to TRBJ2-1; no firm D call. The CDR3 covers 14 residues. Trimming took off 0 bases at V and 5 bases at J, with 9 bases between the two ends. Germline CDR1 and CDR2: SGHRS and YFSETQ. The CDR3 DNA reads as TGCGCCAGCAGCTTGGGGCAGTTAGACAATGAGCAGTTCTTC. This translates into CASSLGQLDNEQFF. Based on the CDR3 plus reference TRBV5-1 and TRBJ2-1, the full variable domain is KAGVTQTPRYLIKTRGQQVTLSCSPISGHRSVSWYQQTPGQGLQFLFEYFSETQRNKGNFPGRFSGRQFSNSRSEMNVSTLELGDSALYLCASSLGQLDNEQFFGPGTRLTVL.

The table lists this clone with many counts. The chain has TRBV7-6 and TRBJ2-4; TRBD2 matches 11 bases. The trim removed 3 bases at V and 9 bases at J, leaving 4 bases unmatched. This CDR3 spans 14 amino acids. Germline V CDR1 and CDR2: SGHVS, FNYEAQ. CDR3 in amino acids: CASSLGLAAPIQYF. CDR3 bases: TGTGCCAGCAGCTTGGGACTAGCGGCCCCCATTCAGTACTTC.

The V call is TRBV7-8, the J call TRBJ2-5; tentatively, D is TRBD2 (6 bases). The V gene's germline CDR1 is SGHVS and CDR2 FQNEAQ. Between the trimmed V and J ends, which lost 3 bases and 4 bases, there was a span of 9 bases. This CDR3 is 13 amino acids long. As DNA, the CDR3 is TGTGCCAGCAGCTTTGAGGGAGGAGAGACCCAGTACTTC. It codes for CASSFEGGETQYF.

The CDR3: CASSGTGPLLNEQFF. The CDR3 DNA reads TGTGCCAGCAGCGGAACGGGACCCCTGTTAAATGAGCAGTTCTTC. The chain carries TRBV7-2 and TRBJ2-1; possibly TRBD1 or TRBD2 for D (5 bases each). The V end lost 5 bases, the J end lost 7 bases, and 18 bases lay between the germline ends. CDR3 length equals 15 residues. Per the germline V gene, CDR1 is SGHTA and CDR2 is FQGNSA.

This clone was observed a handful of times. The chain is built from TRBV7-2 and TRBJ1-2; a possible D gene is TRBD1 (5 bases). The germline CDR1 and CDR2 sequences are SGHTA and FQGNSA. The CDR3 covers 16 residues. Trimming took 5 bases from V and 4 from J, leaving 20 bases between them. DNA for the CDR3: TGTGCCAGCAGCGCCAGGCAGGGTGGGGCTAGCTATGGCTACACCTTC. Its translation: CASSARQGGASYGYTF. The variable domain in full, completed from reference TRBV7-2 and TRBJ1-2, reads GAGVSQSPSNKVTEKGKDVELRCDPISGHTALYWYRQSLGQGLEFLIYFQGNSAPDKSGLPSDRFSAERTGGSVSTLTIQRTQQEDSAVYLCASSARQGGASYGYTFGSGTRLTVV.

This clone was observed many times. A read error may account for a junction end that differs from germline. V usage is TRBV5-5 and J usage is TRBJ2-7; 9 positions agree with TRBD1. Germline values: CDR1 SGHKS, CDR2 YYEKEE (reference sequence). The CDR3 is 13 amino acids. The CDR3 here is CASSLVTGGWKDF. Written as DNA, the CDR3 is TGTGCCAGCAGCTTGGTTACAGGGGGCTGGAAAGACTTC.

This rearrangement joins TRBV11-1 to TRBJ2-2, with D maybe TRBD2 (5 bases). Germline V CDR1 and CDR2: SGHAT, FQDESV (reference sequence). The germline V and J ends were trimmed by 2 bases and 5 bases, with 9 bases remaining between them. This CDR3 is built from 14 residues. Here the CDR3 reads CASSLSGETGELFF. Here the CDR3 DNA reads TGTGCCAGCAGCTTAAGTGGGGAGACCGGGGAGCTGTTTTTT. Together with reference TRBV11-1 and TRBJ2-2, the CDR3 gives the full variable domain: EAEVAQSPRYKITEKSQAVAFWCDPISGHATLYWYRQILGQGPELLVQFQDESVVDDSQLPKDRFSAERLKGVDSTLKIQPAELGDSAMYLCASSLSGETGELFFGEGSRLTVL.